This T cell receptor (beta chain) was found in a study of blood T cell repertoires in COVID-19. About the study: The United States, Italy and Spain provided the acute and convalescent COVID-19 samples. PBMCs, B-cell-depleted T cells, or T cells were the source of the cDNA or gDNA that made up the material.

Trimming shortened V by 2 bases and J by 7 bases, and 9 bases separated the two germline ends. The CDR3 loop spans 13 amino acids. In the original analysis: Reference gene primer amplification yielded estimated nucleated cell counts. Data came from immunoSEQ multiplex PCR; TCRdb stores just in-frame clones and leaves some out. The DNA was the basis for D and trimming; V, J and clone size are from that table. Counted here are roughly 350,000 clones, approximately 90% occurring once; the ten biggest clones make up around 3.5%. The chain is built from TRBV12-3 or TRBV12-4 and TRBJ2-1; D gene ambiguous. Material: peripheral blood. This receptor was identified in a woman between 18 and 30 years old who had recovered from COVID-19. The CDR3: CASSLLEVNEQFF. As DNA, the CDR3 is TGTGCCAGCAGTTTACTAGAGGTGAATGAGCAGTTCTTC.